The T cell receptor beta chain under discussion was sequenced for a study of cytotoxic CD8 clonotypes in ibrutinib-treated CLL. Study-level background: Patients: about 11 relapsed/refractory, more than 14 treatment-naive, 17 IGHV unmutated. Findings and caveats of the study: The clonality rise at ibrutinib response reflected private clonotype expansion. Sampling of sustained-remission and progressing patients occurred at differing times.

Researchers set a sequencing depth target of 1 in 200,000 to 1 in 1 million T cells. Clones were read by immunoSEQ multiplex PCR, and TCRdb kept only the in-frame ones, dropping some. Of about 68,000 clones detected, around 84% appear once; the ten largest clones hold approximately 7.7%. In regard to this clone: As yet, its antigen is unknown.

Germline CDR1 is LNHNV and CDR2 is YYDKDF (reference sequence). V lost 0 bases to trimming and J lost 5 bases, with 9 bases between them. The CDR3 is 14 residues long. V and J are TRBV15 and TRBJ2-3, with D unresolved. The sample was PBMCs, taken at disease progression, from a patient treated with ibrutinib. The sequence derives from a human donor with chronic lymphocytic leukemia. The CDR3 region has the DNA TGTGCCACCAGCAGAGATCTTGCGAAAGATACGCAGTATTTT. Translated: CATSRDLAKDTQYF.